Shown below are 16 T cell receptor delta chains from a single sample sequenced in a study of gamma-delta chains in newborns, infants, children. With CATT, TCRdb re-called clones from the reads. The sample lists about 4,800 delta-chain clones; over 3% were seen once. Sequenced material: blood. Receptor source: a child who was a newborn, infant or young child, either healthy, febrile or measles-vaccinated (not recorded which).

This clone was counted a few times. Only one base separates this from a far larger clonotype, so it likely reflects a read error. The chain combines TRDV2 with TRDJ3; TRDD3 matches 9 bases. The CDR3 sequence is 19 residues long. Germline assignment: CDR1 GEAIGNYY and CDR2 EKD. CDR3 sequence: CACGTVLGESSWDTRQMFF. The CDR3 coding sequence is TGTGCCTGTGGCACCGTACTGGGGGAAAGCTCCTGGGACACCCGACAGATGTTTTTC.

This clone was recorded a few times. TCRdb records a much larger clone's protein for this DNA, with a difference at residue 14 that likely arises from a read error; the protein given is the translation of the DNA. The CDR3 loop reads CACDRITGSPLSWGTRQMFF. The CDR3, as DNA: TGTGCCTGTGACCGTATTACGGGTTCACCTCTCTCCTGGGGCACCCGACAGATGTTTTTC. The chain joins TRDV2 to TRDJ3; weak D call: TRDD3 (6 bases). This CDR3 contains 20 residues. The V gene's germline CDR1 is GEAIGNYY and CDR2 EKD.

This clone was observed a few times. With a much larger clone just one base away, this may be a read error. The chain has TRDV2 and TRDJ3; 7 bases are a match to TRDD3. The CDR3 sequence is 19 residues long. The germline CDR1 and CDR2 sequences are GEAIGNYY and EKD. The CDR3 DNA reads as TGTGCCTGTGACACCATGCGGGGGATGATCTCCTGGGACACCCGACGGATGTTTTTC. Translation: CACDTMRGMISWDTRRMFF.

By share, this clone counts as medium-sized. Distinct nucleotide sequences in the sample also encode this CDR3. The J gene is TRDJ3, the V gene TRDV2; 12 bases are shared with TRDD3. The CDR3 covers 20 residues. CDR1 GEAIGNYY and CDR2 EKD come from the germline V gene. The J segment lost 3 bases and the V segment lost 0 bases, leaving 8 bases of the junction unmatched. The CDR3 spells CACDTVVLGDTDWDTRQMFF. CDR3 nucleotide sequence: TGTGCCTGTGACACCGTGGTACTGGGGGATACTGACTGGGACACCCGACAGATGTTTTTC.

This clone was recorded a few times. This clone may be a read error of a much larger clone one base away. This rearrangement joins TRDV2 to TRDJ3, with 9 bases matching TRDD3. The length of the CDR3 is 19 residues. Germline lookup yields CDR1 GEAIGNYY and CDR2 EKD. CDR3 loop: CARDTAGGFYSWDTRQMFF. CDR3 nucleotide sequence: TGTGCCCGTGACACCGCTGGGGGATTCTACTCCTGGGACACCCGACAGATGTTTTTC.

In regard to this clone: A far larger clone is off by one base, so a read error is likely. Other DNA sequences in the sample encode the same CDR3. The chain employs TRDV2 and TRDJ3, with 11 positions matching TRDD3. Germline V lookup: CDR1 GEAIGNYY, CDR2 EKD. The length of the CDR3 is 20 residues. The CDR3 DNA reads as TGTGCCTGTGACACCGTGGGGGATACGCCGAGCTCCTGGGACACCCGACAGATGTTCTTC. Amino acid sequence: CACDTVGDTPSSWDTRQMFF.

In the case of this clone: TCRdb has a much larger clone's protein, which differs at residue 5 from the translation of this DNA, likely because of a read error; what is shown is the protein translated from the DNA. CDR3 DNA: TGTGCAGCAAGCAGGGGGATACGCCCCTGGGACACCCGACAGATGTTTTTC. Translated: CAASRGIRPWDTRQMFF. The chain carries TRAV29/DV5 and TRDJ3; 10 bases are shared with TRDD3. With 1 base clipped from V and 2 bases from J, the junction kept 3 bases outside the gene matches. CDR1 NSMFDY and CDR2 ISSIKDK come from the germline V gene. This CDR3 comprises 17 residues.

This clone qualifies as large (0.1 to 1%). The chain uses TRDV2 and TRDJ3, with a weak D call TRDD3 (6 bases). Germline V gene sequence: CDR1 GEAIGNYY, CDR2 EKD. Trimming left V 3 bases short and J 0 bases short, with 11 bases between. The CDR3 sequence is 17 residues long. The CDR3 DNA reads TGTGCCTGTGACCTTACTGGGCCCTCCTGGGACACCCGACAGATGTTTTTC. Its protein product is CACDLTGPSWDTRQMFF.

Worth noting for this clone: The likely explanation is a read error, given a far larger clone one base away. Other DNA sequences of this sample code for an identical CDR3. The CDR3 region is CACDTVGDSSWDTRQMFF. For the CDR3, the DNA is TGTGCCTGTGACACCGTGGGGGATAGCTCCTGGGACACCCGGCAGATGTTTTTC. The V and J genes are TRDV2 and TRDJ3; TRDD3 agrees at 9 bases. The germline V gene encodes CDR1 GEAIGNYY and CDR2 EKD. The CDR3 sequence is 18 residues long.

This clone was counted a few times. A read error may explain this, as a much larger clone is one base away. V gene TRDV2 combines with J gene TRDJ3, with 11 bases that match TRDD3. Germline CDR1 is GEAIGNYY and CDR2 is EKD. CDR3 length: 19 residues. DNA of the CDR3: TGTGCCGGTGACGCCCTGGGGGATACTCTCTCCTGGGACACCCGACAGATGTTTTTC. This translates into CAGDALGDTLSWDTRQMFF.

Within the sample, this clone is medium-sized (0.01 to 0.1%). The chain combines TRDV1 with TRDJ1; D may be TRDD2 (6 bases). This CDR3 has 17 residues. Germline loops: CDR1 TSWWSYY, CDR2 QGS. V was trimmed by 3 bases and J by 0 bases, leaving 17 bases between them. The CDR3 region is CALGDSPALPYTDKLIF. DNA of the CDR3: TGTGCTCTTGGGGATTCCCCGGCCCTTCCGTACACCGATAAACTCATCTTT.

The table lists this clone with a few counts. This may be a read error, as it is one base from a much larger clone. The chain couples TRDV2 to TRDJ3, with TRDD3 matching over 13 bases. Germline CDR1 reads GEAIGNYY; CDR2 reads EKD. This CDR3 is 21 amino acids long. The ends lost 1 base at V and 3 bases at J; junction bases unmatched: 11. The CDR3 spells CACDTITGGYAADWDTRQMFF. DNA for the CDR3: TGTGCCTGTGACACTATTACTGGGGGATACGCGGCGGACTGGGACACCCGACAGATGTTTTTC.

This clone is classed as medium-sized. The sample contains more than one DNA sequence encoding this CDR3. The chain has TRDV2 and TRDJ3; 7 bases are shared with TRDD3. Germline CDR1 reads GEAIGNYY; CDR2 reads EKD. The CDR3 consists of 18 residues. After removal of 1 base from V and 0 bases from J, the junction contained 5 bases not matched to a gene. CDR3 sequence (DNA): TGTGCCTGTGACACAGTGGGGGAAAGCTCCTGGGACACCCGACAGATGTTTTTC. The encoded protein is CACDTVGESSWDTRQMFF.

The chain couples TRDV1 to TRDJ2, with 7 positions matching TRDD3. The junction had 8 bases not matched to a gene; V was cut back by 0 bases and J by 4 bases. The germline V gene has CDR1 TSWWSYY and CDR2 QGS. The CDR3 has 17 amino acids. CDR3 nucleotide sequence: TGTGCTCTTGGGGAACTTGGGGGACCCCGAAAGACAGCACAACTCTTCTTT. Translating it yields CALGELGGPRKTAQLFF.

This clone is medium-sized. Other DNA sequences from this sample encode an identical CDR3 as well. The chain has TRDV2 and TRDJ3; 10 nucleotides line up with TRDD3. The V and J ends lost 0 bases and 0 bases, in that order; junction bases with no gene match: 1. The CDR3 has 18 residues. CDR1 is GEAIGNYY and CDR2 is EKD in the germline V gene. The CDR3 DNA reads as TGTGCCTGTGACACCTGGGGGATACACTCCTGGGACACCCGACAGATGTTTTTC. Translating gives CACDTWGIHSWDTRQMFF.

This clone has more than one count but fewer than ten. A much larger clone lies a single base off, so this may be a read error. The DNA is left out, because the CDR3 cannot be placed on it with certainty; the CDR3 is given as TCRdb lists it. V usage is TRDV2 and J usage is TRDJ3; the table's D gene call, TRDD3, was not cross checked with the DNA. A total of 20 residues make up the CDR3, ends included. CDR1 and CDR2 from the germline V gene are GEAIGNYY and EKD. CDR3 sequence: CACDTITTGGYLWDTRQMFF.